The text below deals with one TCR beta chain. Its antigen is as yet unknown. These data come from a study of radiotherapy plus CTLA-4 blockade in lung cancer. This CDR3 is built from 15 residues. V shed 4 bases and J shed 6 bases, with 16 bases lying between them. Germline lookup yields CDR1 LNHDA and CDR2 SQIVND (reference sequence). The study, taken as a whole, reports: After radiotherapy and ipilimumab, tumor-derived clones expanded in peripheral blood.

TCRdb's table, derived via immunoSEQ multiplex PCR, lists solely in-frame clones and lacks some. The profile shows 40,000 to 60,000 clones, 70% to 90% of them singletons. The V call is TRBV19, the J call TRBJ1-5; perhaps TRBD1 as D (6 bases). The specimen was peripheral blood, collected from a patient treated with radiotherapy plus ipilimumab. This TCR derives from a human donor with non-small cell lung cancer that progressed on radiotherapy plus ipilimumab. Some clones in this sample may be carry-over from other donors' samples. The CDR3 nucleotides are TGTGCCAGTAGTACCCACAACAGGGTAAGTCAGCCCCAGCATTTT. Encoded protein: CASSTHNRVSQPQHF.